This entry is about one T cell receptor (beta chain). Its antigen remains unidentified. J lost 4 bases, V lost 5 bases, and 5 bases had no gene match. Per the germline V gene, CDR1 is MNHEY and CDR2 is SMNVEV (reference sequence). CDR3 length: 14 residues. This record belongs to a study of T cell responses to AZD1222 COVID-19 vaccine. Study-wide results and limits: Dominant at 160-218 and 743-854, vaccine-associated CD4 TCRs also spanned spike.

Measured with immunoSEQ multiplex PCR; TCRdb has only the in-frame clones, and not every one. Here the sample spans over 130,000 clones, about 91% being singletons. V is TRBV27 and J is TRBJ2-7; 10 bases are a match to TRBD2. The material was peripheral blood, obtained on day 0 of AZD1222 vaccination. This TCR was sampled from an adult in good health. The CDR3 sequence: CASSPASGSYEQYF. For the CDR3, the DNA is TGTGCCAGCAGTCCCGCTAGCGGGAGTTACGAGCAGTACTTC.